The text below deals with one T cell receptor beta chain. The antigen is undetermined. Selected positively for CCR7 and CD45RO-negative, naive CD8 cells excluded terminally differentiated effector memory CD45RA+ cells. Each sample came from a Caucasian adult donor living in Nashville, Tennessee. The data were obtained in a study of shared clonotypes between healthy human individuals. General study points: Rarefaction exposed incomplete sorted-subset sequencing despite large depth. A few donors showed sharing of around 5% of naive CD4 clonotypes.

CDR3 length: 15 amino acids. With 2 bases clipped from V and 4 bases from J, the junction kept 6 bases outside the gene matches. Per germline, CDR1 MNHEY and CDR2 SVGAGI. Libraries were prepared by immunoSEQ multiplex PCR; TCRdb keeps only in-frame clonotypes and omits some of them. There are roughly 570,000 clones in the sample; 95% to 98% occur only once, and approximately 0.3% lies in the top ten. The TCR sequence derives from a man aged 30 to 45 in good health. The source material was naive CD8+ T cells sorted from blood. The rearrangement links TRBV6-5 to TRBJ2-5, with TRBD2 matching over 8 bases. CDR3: CASSYLREARETQYF. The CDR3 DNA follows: TGTGCCAGCAGTTACCTGCGGGAGGCCCGAGAGACCCAGTACTTC.